What follows are 28 T cell receptor beta chains derived from one specimen sequenced in a study of T cells of healthy individuals. Each CDR3 protein gets one entry after TCRdb re-called the 5' RACE reads with MiXCR. The table lists about 60,000 distinct CDR3 sequences, around 15% of them singletons. These receptors were collected from a human donor in good health.

This clonotype has only a few counts. The gene calls are TRBV2 and TRBJ1-4; no definite D call. This CDR3 region has 10 residues. With 7 bases removed from V and 6 bases from J, the gap between germline ends came to 3 bases. The germline V gene has CDR1 SNHLY and CDR2 FYNNEI. Written as DNA, the CDR3 is TGTGCCAGCAAATATGAAAAACTGTTTTTT. Translating it yields CASKYEKLFF.

This clonotype appeared many times. The chain has TRBV28 and TRBJ2-1; D is undetermined. Germline V gives CDR1 MDHEN, CDR2 SYDVKM. The CDR3 is 15 residues long. The germline V and J ends were trimmed by 5 bases and 6 bases, with 17 bases remaining between them. The DNA of the CDR3 is TGTGCCAGCAGTCCCCCGCCGGGTATGGGCAATGAGCAGTTCTTC. This sequence encodes CASSPPPGMGNEQFF.

This clonotype was counted ten times or more. This sequence joins TRBV5-1 and TRBJ1-6; D is undetermined. CDR1 is SGHRS and CDR2 is YFSETQ in the germline V gene. Trimming pared 0 bases from V and 10 bases from J, leaving 17 bases between. The CDR3 runs to 16 residues. CDR3 amino acids: CASSLEGGPRESPLHF. CDR3 DNA sequence: TGCGCCAGCAGCTTGGAAGGTGGGCCGCGGGAGTCACCCCTCCACTTT.

The rearrangement uses TRBV10-3 and TRBJ1-4, with a weak D call TRBD1 (5 bases). Looked up from germline, CDR1 is ENHRY and CDR2 is SYGVKD. Between the trimmed V and J ends, which lost 2 bases and 5 bases, there was a span of 9 bases. The CDR3 is 14 residues long. The CDR3 region has the DNA TGTGCCATCAGTGAGGTCGGGGGGAATGAAAAACTGTTTTTT. It specifies CAISEVGGNEKLFF.

This clonotype was detected only a few times. Given a much more abundant clone one base away, this may be a read error. The rearrangement joins TRBV28 to TRBJ1-2; maybe TRBD1 (5 bases). There are 18 residues in the CDR3. Germline V gene sequence: CDR1 MDHEN, CDR2 SYDVKM. The CDR3 spells CASSFDSSSFLFNYGYNF. In nucleotides, the CDR3 is TGTGCCAGCAGTTTCGACAGCTCCTCTTTCTTATTTAACTATGGCTACAACTTC.

V and J are TRBV6-2 or TRBV6-3 and TRBJ2-3; TRBD1 matches at 8 bases. Trimming at V came to 4 bases and at J to 2 bases, leaving 8 bases not matched to a gene. This CDR3 has 16 amino acids. Germline V gene sequence: CDR1 MNHEY, CDR2 SVGEGT. DNA for the CDR3: TGTGCCAGCAGTTCCACGGGGGACAGGATCACAGATACGCAGTATTTT. Protein: CASSSTGDRITDTQYF.

This clonotype was counted many times. The V call is TRBV5-1, the J call TRBJ2-2; 8 nucleotides align to TRBD1. V shed 4 bases and J 3 bases; nucleotides not matched to a gene: 5. This CDR3 spans 15 amino acids. Germline CDR1 and CDR2: SGHRS and YFSETQ. The CDR3 nucleotides are TGCGCCAGCAGCCCCGGACAGGGCTACACCGGGGAGCTGTTTTTT. Translation gives CASSPGQGYTGELFF.

The chain recombines TRBV20-1 with TRBJ2-3, with TRBD2 matching over 15 bases. The CDR3 contains 15 residues. With V trimmed by 6 bases and J by 5 bases, 6 bases remained unmatched. Per the germline V gene, CDR1 is DFQATT and CDR2 is SNEGSKA (reference sequence). The CDR3 sequence is CSASGLAGGGDTQYF. As DNA, the CDR3 is TGCAGTGCCTCGGGACTAGCGGGAGGTGGAGATACGCAGTATTTT.

This clonotype was found many times. The chain recombines TRBV18 with TRBJ2-5; the match to TRBD1 covers 8 bases. From germline, CDR1 is KGHSH and CDR2 LQKENI. The CDR3 is made up of 15 amino acids. Trimming took 6 bases from V and 4 from J; bases not matched to a gene: 10. Here the CDR3 reads CASSPGTGRSETQYF. The CDR3 DNA reads as TGTGCCAGCTCCCCCGGGACAGGCCGATCAGAGACCCAGTACTTC.

This clonotype was counted many times. The chain joins TRBV7-9 to TRBJ1-1; a possible D gene is TRBD1 (6 bases). Germline values: CDR1 SEHNR, CDR2 FQNEAQ (reference sequence). The CDR3 is 13 amino acids. V was cut by 2 bases and J by 5 bases, with 9 bases left in between. The CDR3 is CASSLNRDTEAFF. In nucleotides, the CDR3 is TGTGCCAGCAGCTTAAACAGGGATACTGAAGCTTTCTTT.

V gene TRBV11-2 combines with J gene TRBJ2-5; the match to TRBD2 covers 8 bases. Per germline, CDR1 SGHAT and CDR2 FQNNGV. The CDR3 sequence is 16 residues long. V was clipped by 4 bases and J by 1 base; unmatched bases: 8. This chain's CDR3 is CASSSLGSGSQETQYF. CDR3 DNA: TGTGCCAGCAGCTCCTTAGGGAGCGGGAGCCAAGAGACCCAGTACTTC.

The chain carries TRBV4-1 and TRBJ1-4, with 8 bases identical to TRBD1. Unmatched junction bases numbered 2, after V lost 1 base and J lost 7 bases. Germline V lookup: CDR1 MGHRA, CDR2 YSYEKL. CDR3 size: 14 residues. The CDR3 DNA sequence: TGCGCCAGCAGCCAAGGAGACAGGGGTGAAAAACTGTTTTTT. This translates into CASSQGDRGEKLFF.

This clonotype appeared many times. The rearrangement links TRBV7-7 to TRBJ1-5; no firm D call. Germline-derived CDR1 and CDR2 are SSHAT and FNYEAQ (reference sequence). The CDR3 is 13 residues long. Trimming left V 5 bases short and J 0 bases short, with 5 bases between. CDR3 region: CASSKDSNQPQHF. The DNA of the CDR3 is TGTGCCAGCAGCAAGGATAGCAATCAGCCCCAGCATTTT.

This clonotype has just a few counts. This sequence joins TRBV10-3 and TRBJ1-5, with D perhaps matching TRBD1 (5 bases). V lost 8 bases and J lost 4, with 9 bases in between. CDR1 is ENHRY, CDR2 SYGVKD, per germline. CDR3 size: 12 residues. In DNA, the CDR3 is TGTGCCATCGCGGGGGGTAATCAGCCCCAGCATTTT. Residues: CAIAGGNQPQHF.

This clonotype was observed a handful of times. The chain couples TRBV19 to TRBJ1-5, with 8 bases matching TRBD1. V dropped 0 bases and J dropped 1; count of bases not matched to a gene: 5. This CDR3 comprises 17 residues. The germline V gene encodes CDR1 LNHDA and CDR2 SQIVND (reference sequence). The CDR3 protein is CASSIDLTGESNQPQHF. As DNA, the CDR3 is TGTGCCAGTAGTATAGACTTGACAGGGGAAAGCAATCAGCCCCAGCATTTT.

There are many counts of this clonotype. The chain links TRBV18 to TRBJ1-5, with D unresolved. Germline assignment: CDR1 KGHSH and CDR2 LQKENI. V gave up 2 bases and J gave up 5 bases, with 7 bases separating them. This CDR3 has 13 amino acids. The CDR3: CASSPNADQPQHF. CDR3 sequence (DNA): TGTGCCAGCTCACCAAATGCCGATCAGCCCCAGCATTTT.

The chain recombines TRBV2 with TRBJ2-1; 7 nucleotides line up with TRBD2. Looked up from germline, CDR1 is SNHLY and CDR2 is FYNNEI. Losses at the gene ends were 6 bases for V and 8 bases for J; bases not matched to a gene: 16. The CDR3 spans 16 residues. In DNA, the CDR3 is TGTGCCAGCAGGGCAGTCGGTTCCGGGGGGTGGGATGAGCAGTTCTTC. Translating it yields CASRAVGSGGWDEQFF.

This clonotype turned up a few times. The genes are TRBV7-8 and TRBJ2-2, with 12 nucleotides matching TRBD2. The CDR3 consists of 17 residues. Germline V gene data show CDR1 as SGHVS and CDR2 as FQNEAQ. J lost 1 base, V lost 1 base, and 1 base had no gene match. This CDR3 reads CASSLVTSGRNTGELFF. CDR3 in DNA: TGTGCCAGCAGCTTAGTGACTAGCGGGAGGAACACCGGGGAGCTGTTTTTT.

The J gene is TRBJ2-7, the V gene TRBV7-2; TRBD1 aligns across 7 bases. CDR1 SGHTA and CDR2 FQGNSA come from the germline V gene. CDR3 size: 14 residues. V dropped 4 bases and J dropped 4; count of bases not matched to a gene: 7. DNA of the CDR3: TGTGCCAGCAGCTATGCGACAGGGTGGTACGAGCAGTACTTC. This sequence encodes CASSYATGWYEQYF.

The chain employs TRBV20-1 and TRBJ2-7, with D maybe TRBD2 (6 bases). Germline loops: CDR1 DFQATT, CDR2 SNEGSKA (reference sequence). The CDR3 is 15 amino acids. V was pared by 2 bases and J by 6 bases, with 20 bases between. CDR3 sequence (DNA): TGCAGTGCTAGATTGAACGTCGGGGGTTCAGGCGAGCAGTACTTC. It is translated as CSARLNVGGSGEQYF.

V gene TRBV28 combines with J gene TRBJ2-4; 8 positions agree with TRBD1. The CDR3 runs 16 residues. Per the germline V gene, CDR1 is MDHEN and CDR2 is SYDVKM. The V and J ends lost 5 bases and 3 bases, in that order; junction bases with no gene match: 9. Here the CDR3 DNA reads TGTGCCAGCAGTCCGCCAGGGGGCTCGGGCAAAAACATTCAGTACTTC. As protein: CASSPPGGSGKNIQYF. Full variable domain (outside the CDR3, taken from reference TRBV28 and TRBJ2-4): DVKVTQSSRYLVKRTGEKVFLECVQDMDHENMFWYRQDPGLGLRLIYFSYDVKMKEKGDIPEGYSVSREKKERFSLILESASTNQTSMYLCASSPPGGSGKNIQYFGAGTRLSVL.

This clonotype occurred a few times. This rearrangement joins TRBV27 to TRBJ1-6; possible D gene TRBD1, 5 bases. Trimming took off 5 bases at V and 2 bases at J, with 7 bases between the two ends. Germline V gene data show CDR1 as MNHEY and CDR2 as SMNVEV (reference sequence). The CDR3 contains 14 residues. This CDR3 reads CASSPTAYNSPLHF. CDR3 nucleotides: TGTGCCAGCAGTCCGACAGCCTATAATTCACCCCTCCACTTT.

The chain couples TRBV5-1 to TRBJ2-7; D not certain. This CDR3 has 16 residues. Germline CDR1 reads SGHRS; CDR2 reads YFSETQ. The ends were cut back, 2 bases at V and 4 bases at J, with 19 bases in the middle. The CDR3 DNA is TGCGCCAGCAGCTTAACGGTCGTAGACGCCAAGTACGAGCAGTACTTC. Protein: CASSLTVVDAKYEQYF.

CDR3 DNA: TGTGCCAGCAGTTTAGCGGGAGGGAACATTCAGTACTTC. Translating it yields CASSLAGGNIQYF. The rearrangement joins TRBV12-3 or TRBV12-4 to TRBJ2-4; 7 nucleotides agree with TRBD2. The CDR3 has 13 amino acids. V dropped 0 bases and J dropped 7; count of bases not matched to a gene: 0.

This clonotype occurred many times. The chain uses TRBV20-1 and TRBJ1-5; D is ambiguous. The V gene lost 6 bases and the J gene lost 2 bases, with 14 bases spanning the gap. CDR1 is DFQATT and CDR2 is SNEGSKA in the germline V gene (reference sequence). This CDR3 region has 14 residues. CDR3 loop: CSATPGAGNQPQHF. DNA for the CDR3: TGCAGTGCAACACCGGGTGCCGGCAATCAGCCCCAGCATTTT.

This clonotype was seen a few times. The CDR3 is CASSKTSAPTYNEQFF. CDR3 nucleotide sequence: TGCGCCAGCAGCAAGACCTCAGCGCCCACCTACAATGAGCAGTTCTTC. This chain joins TRBV4-1 and TRBJ2-1; D unclear. The CDR3 length is 16 residues. V shed 5 bases and J shed 2 bases, with 16 bases lying between them. The germline CDR1 and CDR2 sequences are MGHRA and YSYEKL.

This clonotype was recorded at least ten times. The rearrangement links TRBV7-6 to TRBJ2-5; TRBD2 agrees at 7 bases. The CDR3 length is 14 residues. Germline-derived CDR1 and CDR2 are SGHVS and FNYEAQ. V was pared by 3 bases and J by 5 bases, with 6 bases of the junction left unmatched. CDR3 bases: TGTGCCAGCAGCTTCGGTCGGGGGGAGGAGACCCAGTACTTC. Translated, it gives CASSFGRGEETQYF. Combining the CDR3 with reference TRBV7-6 and TRBJ2-5 gives the whole variable domain GAGVSQSPRYKVTKRGQDVALRCDPISGHVSLYWYRQALGQGPEFLTYFNYEAQQDKSGLPNDRFSAERPEGSISTLTIQRTEQRDSAMYRCASSFGRGEETQYFGPGTRLLVL.

This clonotype turned up a few times. This chain uses TRBV12-3 or TRBV12-4 with TRBJ1-5, with 9 bases fitting TRBD1. The CDR3 loop spans 15 amino acids. Germline trimming cut 5 bases from V and 7 bases from J; bases unmatched to any gene: 9. This chain's CDR3 is CASSEDRGEAQPQHF. Here the CDR3 DNA reads TGTGCCAGCAGTGAGGACAGGGGAGAAGCCCAGCCCCAGCATTTT.